The entry that follows covers one TCR beta chain sequence. Under the authors' procedure: From reference gene primer amplification, estimates of nucleated cell counts were derived. Using immunoSEQ multiplex PCR, the repertoire was profiled, and TCRdb retains in-frame clones only, with some absent. That table gives V, J and clone size, and the DNA gave D and trimming. This sample has hundreds of thousands of clones; about 85% occur once, and the top ten carry 0.98%. This sample was included in a study of blood T cell repertoires in COVID-19. Study context: From the United States, Italy and Spain came samples of acute and convalescent COVID-19. T cells, B-cell-depleted T cells, or PBMCs supplied cDNA or gDNA.

Trimming removed 0 bases at V and 2 bases at J, with 7 bases between. Per germline, CDR1 MNHEY and CDR2 SVGAGI. This CDR3 region has 14 residues. The receptor was derived from a man in his forties or fifties with acute or convalescent COVID-19. This chain links TRBV6-5 with TRBJ1-2; D may be TRBD1 (5 bases). The specimen sequenced was peripheral blood. CDR3 sequence: CASSYSAGNYGYTF. DNA for the CDR3: TGTGCCAGCAGTTACTCGGCAGGGAACTATGGCTACACCTTC.